These 17 T cell receptor beta chains came from one sample sequenced in a study of CD8 T cells in ankylosing spondylitis. General study findings and limits: Apparently characteristic of ankylosing spondylitis blood was a TCR beta motif (about 8 highly homologous variants).

TCRdb processed the 5' RACE reads anew with MiXCR; each CDR3 protein has one entry. The profile shows roughly 90,000 distinct CDR3 sequences, around 8.3% of them singletons. No antigen has been assigned to these receptors. Sequenced sample: blood, either unsorted or a sorted T cell fraction (not recorded which). The source is a male donor with ankylosing spondylitis.

This clonotype was picked up a small number of times. The J gene is TRBJ2-2, the V gene TRBV11-2, with D perhaps matching TRBD1 (6 bases). This CDR3 spans 12 amino acids. The ends were cut back, 10 bases at V and 12 bases at J, with 18 bases in the middle. CDR1 is SGHAT, CDR2 FQNNGV, per germline. The CDR3 region has the DNA TGTGCCACCATAGGGGGACCCCCGCAGCTGTTTTTT. Encoded protein: CATIGGPPQLFF.

This clonotype was counted at least ten times. This sequence joins TRBV4-2 and TRBJ2-2; D gene ambiguous. Germline CDR1 and CDR2: LGHNA and YNFKEQ. This CDR3 is built from 14 residues. V gave up 3 bases and J gave up 0 bases, with 5 bases separating them. CDR3 in DNA: TGTGCCAGCAGCCAGTCTACGAACACCGGGGAGCTGTTTTTT. It translates to CASSQSTNTGELFF.

This clonotype occurred many times. The chain links TRBV20-1 to TRBJ2-7, with 10 positions matching TRBD2. This CDR3 has 14 amino acids. V lost 6 bases, J lost 1 base, and 6 bases stayed unmatched. Germline V gene lookup returns CDR1 DFQATT and CDR2 SNEGSKA (reference sequence). In DNA form, the CDR3 reads TGCAGTGCCAGTATAGCGGGAGGATCCTACGAGCAGTACTTC. Amino acids: CSASIAGGSYEQYF.

This sequence joins TRBV20-1 and TRBJ2-1; 8 positions match TRBD1. Germline trimming cut 5 bases from V and 4 bases from J; bases unmatched to any gene: 7. The CDR3 sequence is 14 residues long. CDR1 and CDR2 (germline): DFQATT, SNEGSKA (reference sequence). In DNA form, the CDR3 reads TGCAGTGCTCCTGGACAGGGAGATTACAATGAGCAGTTCTTC. Its protein is CSAPGQGDYNEQFF.

Here the CDR3 DNA reads TGTGCCAGTAGTGCCTCAAGCGCGGGGAACACTGAAGCTTTCTTT. Its protein product is CASSASSAGNTEAFF. The chain recombines TRBV19 with TRBJ1-1; D gene ambiguous. This CDR3 spans 15 amino acids. Germline V CDR1 and CDR2: LNHDA, SQIVND (reference sequence). The V end was cut by 5 bases, the J end by 1 base, with 14 bases between.

The chain links TRBV6-4 to TRBJ2-7; D is unresolved. CDR1 and CDR2 (germline): MRHNA, SNTAGT. The CDR3 is made up of 11 amino acids. V was pared by 6 bases and J by 5 bases, with 8 bases between. This chain's CDR3 is CASRQPDEQYV. In DNA form, the CDR3 reads TGTGCCAGCAGGCAACCGGACGAGCAGTACGTC.

The genes are TRBV6-1 and TRBJ1-4; no clear D. There are 14 residues in the CDR3. Trimming removed 3 bases from V and 4 bases from J, with 9 bases in between. Per germline, CDR1 MNHNS and CDR2 SASEGT. In DNA, the CDR3 is TGTGCCAGCAGTGAGGTAGCTTTTAATGAAAAACTGTTTTTT. It yields the protein CASSEVAFNEKLFF.

The rearrangement joins TRBV5-1 to TRBJ1-4; TRBD1 aligns across 8 bases. This CDR3 region has 16 residues. The germline V gene has CDR1 SGHRS and CDR2 YFSETQ. V was pared by 4 bases and J by 0 bases, with 5 bases of the junction left unmatched. CDR3 in DNA: TGCGCCAGCAGCCCCAGACAGGGGACAACTAATGAAAAACTGTTTTTT. Its protein is CASSPRQGTTNEKLFF.

This clonotype was seen ten or more times. The chain joins TRBV12-3 or TRBV12-4 to TRBJ2-2; D is tentatively TRBD1 or TRBD2 (6 bases each). V was pared by 2 bases and J by 6 bases, with 7 bases between. CDR3 length: 13 amino acids. The CDR3 DNA reads as TGTGCCAGCAGTTTAAGGGGGGCCGGGGAGCTGTTTTTT. Translation gives CASSLRGAGELFF.

The chain uses TRBV12-3 or TRBV12-4 and TRBJ2-7, with 13 bases lining up with TRBD2. V was pared by 5 bases and J by 4 bases, with 5 bases of the junction left unmatched. The CDR3 length is 15 residues. CDR3 in amino acids: CASSPGLAGVYEQYV. In nucleotides, the CDR3 is TGTGCCAGCAGTCCTGGACTAGCGGGAGTGTACGAGCAGTACGTC.

This clonotype was counted ten times or more. This chain joins TRBV5-6 and TRBJ2-1; 8 bases fit TRBD2. Germline-derived CDR1 and CDR2 are SGHDT and YYEEEE. V was pared by 2 bases and J by 6 bases, with 7 bases of the junction left unmatched. This CDR3 spans 15 amino acids. The CDR3 DNA sequence: TGTGCCAGCAGCTTTGCACTAGCGGAAATCAATGAGCAGTTCTTC. It specifies CASSFALAEINEQFF.

The sample holds a few counts of this clonotype. This sequence joins TRBV12-3 or TRBV12-4 and TRBJ1-2, with TRBD1 matching over 7 bases. V trimming: 6 bases; J trimming: 6 bases; junction bases outside the gene matches: 16. CDR3 length equals 16 residues. DNA of the CDR3: TGTGCCAGCAGCCCTCTGGTCAGGGGGGCGTTGGATGGCTACACCTTC. Encoded protein: CASSPLVRGALDGYTF.

This clonotype was seen ten or more times. The chain combines TRBV12-3 or TRBV12-4 with TRBJ2-3, with 9 bases aligning to TRBD1. This CDR3 comprises 17 residues. J lost 4 bases, V lost 5 bases, and 13 bases had no gene match. The CDR3 sequence: CASSLIRTGATPDTQYF. The CDR3 nucleotides are TGTGCCAGCAGTCTTATTAGGACAGGGGCAACCCCAGATACGCAGTATTTT.

This clonotype was counted ten times or more. This chain connects TRBV12-3 or TRBV12-4 to TRBJ2-1; no reliable D call. CDR3 length: 17 residues. V was shortened by 6 bases and J by 0 bases, with 18 bases between the two germline ends. CDR3 sequence reads: CASRDRKGVSSYNEQFF. CDR3 nucleotides: TGTGCCAGCAGGGACCGGAAGGGTGTAAGCTCCTACAATGAGCAGTTCTTC.

In its sample, this clonotype ranks as medium-sized. The chain carries TRBV27 and TRBJ2-1; TRBD2 matches 16 bases. Losses at the gene ends were 5 bases for V and 7 bases for J; bases not matched to a gene: 5. CDR3 length: 16 residues. CDR1 is MNHEY and CDR2 is SMNVEV in the germline V gene (reference sequence). CDR3: CASSPGTSGRANEQFF. CDR3 DNA: TGTGCCAGCAGTCCCGGGACTAGCGGGAGGGCTAATGAGCAGTTCTTC.

The rearrangement uses TRBV20-1 and TRBJ2-3; D is perhaps TRBD2 (5 bases). This CDR3 comprises 14 residues. The V gene's germline CDR1 is DFQATT and CDR2 SNEGSKA (reference sequence). Trimming removed 3 bases from V and 3 bases from J, with 13 bases in between. The DNA of the CDR3 is TGCAGTGCTAGCCCCAGCGGACCTACAGATACGCAGTATTTT. Translating gives CSASPSGPTDTQYF.

The chain links TRBV6-1 to TRBJ1-2; 7 bases line up with TRBD1. Unmatched junction bases numbered 8, after V lost 5 bases and J lost 8 bases. Germline assignment: CDR1 MNHNS and CDR2 SASEGT. The CDR3 has 13 residues. The CDR3 region has the DNA TGTGCCAGCAGTCCCGACAGGGTTGGAGGCTACACCTTC. It yields the protein CASSPDRVGGYTF.